This entry is about one T cell receptor beta chain. TCRdb reprocessed the 5' RACE reads with MiXCR, giving one entry per CDR3 protein. The data show just over 30,000 distinct CDR3 sequences, with more than 7.5% seen just once and about 2.7% held by the top ten. The sample belongs to a study of chronic HIV infection and antiretroviral therapy. This CDR3 contains 16 residues. Germline CDR1 is SEHNR and CDR2 is FQNEAQ (reference sequence). The germline V and J ends were trimmed by 2 bases and 0 bases, with 11 bases remaining between them. The clonotype was recovered from an adult who had HIV and had not received antiretroviral therapy, or was an uninfected healthy control (not recorded which). The material sequenced was peripheral blood. The rearrangement joins TRBV7-9 to TRBJ2-1; D assignment may be TRBD1 or TRBD2 (5 bases each). The chain's CDR3 is CASSLPTEGSYNEQFF. Written as DNA, the CDR3 is TGTGCCAGCAGCTTACCGACAGAGGGCTCCTACAATGAGCAGTTCTTC.